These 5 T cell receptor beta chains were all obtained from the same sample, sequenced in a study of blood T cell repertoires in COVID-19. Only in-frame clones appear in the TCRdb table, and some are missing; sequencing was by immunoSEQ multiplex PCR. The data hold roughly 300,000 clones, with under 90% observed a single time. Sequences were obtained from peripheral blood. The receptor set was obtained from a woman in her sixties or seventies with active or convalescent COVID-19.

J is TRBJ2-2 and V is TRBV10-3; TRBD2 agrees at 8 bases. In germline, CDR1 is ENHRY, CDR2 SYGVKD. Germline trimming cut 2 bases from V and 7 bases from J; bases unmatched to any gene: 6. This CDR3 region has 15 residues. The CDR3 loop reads CAISEGGLESGELFF. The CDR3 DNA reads TGTGCCATCAGTGAGGGGGGACTAGAAAGCGGGGAGCTGTTTTTT.

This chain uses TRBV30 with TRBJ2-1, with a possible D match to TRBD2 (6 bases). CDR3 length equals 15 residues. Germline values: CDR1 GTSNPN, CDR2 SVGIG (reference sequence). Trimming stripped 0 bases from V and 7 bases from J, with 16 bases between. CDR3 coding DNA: TGTGCCTGGAGTGTACTCGCGGGGCCTCGGAATGAGCAGTTCTTC. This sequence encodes CAWSVLAGPRNEQFF.

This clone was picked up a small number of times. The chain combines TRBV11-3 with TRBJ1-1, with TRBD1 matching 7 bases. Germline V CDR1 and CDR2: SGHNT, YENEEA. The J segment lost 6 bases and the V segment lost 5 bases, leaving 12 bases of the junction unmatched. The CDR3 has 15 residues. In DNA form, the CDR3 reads TGTGCCAGCAGCGAGGGGGCAGGAGGGGCCCCTGAAGCTTTCTTT. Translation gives CASSEGAGGAPEAFF.

The CDR3 loop is CACAWVPGEGYTF. The CDR3, as DNA: TGTGCCTGTGCGTGGGTGCCGGGAGAAGGCTACACCTTC. The chain employs TRBV30 and TRBJ1-2; D remains unclear. The germline V gene has CDR1 GTSNPN and CDR2 SVGIG (reference sequence). Trimming cost V 6 bases and J 8 bases, with 19 bases left between them. CDR3 length: 13 amino acids.

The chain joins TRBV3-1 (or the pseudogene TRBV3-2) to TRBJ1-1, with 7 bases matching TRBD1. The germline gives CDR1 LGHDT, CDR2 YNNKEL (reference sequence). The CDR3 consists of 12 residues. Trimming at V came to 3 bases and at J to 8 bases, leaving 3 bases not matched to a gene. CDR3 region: CASSQTGSEAFF. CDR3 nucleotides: TGTGCCAGCAGCCAGACAGGGTCCGAAGCTTTCTTT.